This T cell receptor (beta chain) was recorded in a study of T-cell memory formation after mild COVID-19. Researchers used 5'RACE with constant-segment primers to make TCR alpha and TCR beta cDNA libraries that carry sample barcodes and UMIs. TCRdb called the 5' RACE reads again in MiXCR, with one record for every CDR3 protein. Of under 650,000 distinct CDR3 sequences listed, approximately 19% are singletons. This clonotype appeared many times. The TCR originated in an adult woman who had mild COVID-19 (a few samples of this study predate the infection). Cell type and time point are not known. The material sequenced was PBMCs or a T cell subset sorted from them (not recorded which).

The DNA of the CDR3 is TGTGCCTGGAGTAGCTGGGGGGCTTACAATGAGCAGTTCTTC. Translated: CAWSSWGAYNEQFF. This sequence joins TRBV30 and TRBJ2-1; TRBD1 or TRBD2 may be the D gene (6 bases each). The germline CDR1 and CDR2 sequences are GTSNPN and SVGIG (reference sequence). The CDR3 totals 14 residues. The germline V and J ends were trimmed by 2 bases and 4 bases, with 12 bases remaining between them. Based on the CDR3 plus reference TRBV30 and TRBJ2-1, the full variable domain is SQTIHQWPATLVQPVGSPLSLECTVEGTSNPNLYWYRQAAGRGLQLLFYSVGIGQISSEVPQNLSASRPQDRQFILSSKKLLLSDSGFYLCAWSSWGAYNEQFFGPGTRLTVL.